These 28 T cell receptor beta chains share one sample of origin, sequenced in a study of CD8 T cells in Susac syndrome. RNA in amounts of about 0.5 to 1 ug was reverse transcribed with random hexamers. TCRdb re-called the immunoSEQ multiplex PCR reads with MiXCR, one entry per CDR3 protein. The sample comprises 130,000 or so distinct CDR3 sequences, 94% of which are singletons, and 0.095% to 0.1% rests with the top ten. Sample: CD4+ T cells from PBMCs. Receptor source: a human donor in good health.

This clonotype has a single count. The V call is TRBV7-8, the J call TRBJ1-1; 11 bases fit TRBD1. CDR1 is SGHVS and CDR2 is FQNEAQ in the germline V gene. Trimming at V came to 4 bases and at J to 0 bases, leaving 4 bases not matched to a gene. The CDR3 sequence is 16 residues long. This chain's CDR3 is CASSSRTGGMNTEAFF. The CDR3 DNA follows: TGTGCCAGCAGCTCTAGGACAGGGGGCATGAACACTGAAGCTTTCTTT. Looking up the rest from reference TRBV7-8 and TRBJ1-1 gives the full variable domain: GAGVSQSPRYKVAKRGQDVALRCDPISGHVSLFWYQQALGQGPEFLTYFQNEAQLDKSGLPSDRFFAERPEGSVSTLKIQRTQQEDSAVYLCASSSRTGGMNTEAFFGQGTRLTVV.

The chain carries TRBV12-3 or TRBV12-4 and TRBJ2-1, with D possibly being TRBD2 (6 bases). The CDR3 extends over 11 amino acids. V lost 6 bases, J lost 10 bases, and 10 bases lay in between. CDR3 bases: TGTGCCAGCAGACTTGCGGGAGAGCAGTTCTTC. Translation: CASRLAGEQFF.

The chain has TRBV30 and TRBJ2-5; the D call may be TRBD1 or TRBD2 (5 bases each). Germline V gives CDR1 GTSNPN, CDR2 SVGIG (reference sequence). V gave up 2 bases and J gave up 3 bases, with 13 bases separating them. CDR3 length: 14 residues. The CDR3, as DNA: TGTGCCTGGAGTAAGGATGGGGGAGAAGAGACCCAGTACTTC. Translated: CAWSKDGGEETQYF.

V usage is TRBV15 and J usage is TRBJ1-4; no clear D. The CDR3 runs to 16 residues. Germline CDR1 is LNHNV and CDR2 is YYDKDF (reference sequence). V gave up 0 bases and J gave up 7 bases, with 15 bases separating them. CDR3 coding DNA: TGTGCCACCAGCAGAGATTTCACGGGCGCGGGTGAAAAACTGTTTTTT. This translates into CATSRDFTGAGEKLFF.

The chain couples TRBV19 to TRBJ2-3; D ambiguous. The CDR3 totals 15 residues. V was cut by 3 bases and J by 0 bases, with 10 bases left in between. Germline V gives CDR1 LNHDA, CDR2 SQIVND (reference sequence). The CDR3 spells CASSMEQTSTDTQYF. The CDR3 coding sequence is TGTGCCAGTAGTATGGAGCAAACTAGCACAGATACGCAGTATTTT.

This clonotype has just one count. This chain links TRBV28 with TRBJ1-1, with unresolved D. The V and J ends lost 2 bases and 9 bases respectively, with 16 bases between them. In germline, CDR1 is MDHEN, CDR2 SYDVKM. CDR3 length equals 14 residues. The CDR3 sequence is CASSLIAPAPKAFF. CDR3 in DNA: TGTGCCAGCAGTTTAATCGCCCCGGCCCCTAAAGCTTTCTTT.

The V gene is TRBV30, the J gene TRBJ2-1; 7 nucleotides line up with TRBD2. V lost 0 bases to trimming and J lost 8 bases; unmatched junction nucleotides: 10. CDR3 size: 15 residues. Germline V gene data show CDR1 as GTSNPN and CDR2 as SVGIG (reference sequence). The CDR3 sequence is CAWSVGRLAGDEQFF. DNA of the CDR3: TGTGCCTGGAGTGTTGGGCGACTAGCTGGTGATGAGCAGTTCTTC.

This clonotype was seen more than once but under ten times. This sequence joins TRBV5-1 and TRBJ2-1, with D unresolved. The CDR3 is 15 amino acids. V dropped 0 bases and J dropped 4 bases, with 11 bases sitting between them. Germline V gene sequence: CDR1 SGHRS, CDR2 YFSETQ. The CDR3 reads CASSLVKSIYNEQFF. In DNA, the CDR3 is TGCGCCAGCAGCTTGGTTAAATCCATTTACAATGAGCAGTTCTTC.

This chain uses TRBV20-1 with TRBJ1-1, with 7 bases matching TRBD1. Germline V CDR1 and CDR2: DFQATT, SNEGSKA (reference sequence). V lost 3 bases and J lost 5; bases outside the gene matches: 6. The CDR3 runs 13 residues. DNA of the CDR3: TGCAGTGCTAGTGTGGCAGGGGGGACTGAAGCTTTCTTT. It is translated as CSASVAGGTEAFF.

V gene TRBV5-4 combines with J gene TRBJ2-6; D is perhaps TRBD1 (7 bases). V was trimmed by 4 bases and J by 0 bases, leaving 17 bases between them. CDR1 is SGHNT and CDR2 is YYREEE in the germline V gene (reference sequence). The CDR3 is 18 amino acids. For the CDR3, the DNA is TGTGCCAGCAGCCCCGGGGGACAGCCGAACTCTGGGGCCAACGTCCTGACTTTC. This sequence encodes CASSPGGQPNSGANVLTF.

J is TRBJ2-5 and V is TRBV3-1; 11 bases map to TRBD2. The CDR3 is 16 residues long. Germline CDR1 reads LGHDT; CDR2 reads YNNKEL (reference sequence). The ends lost 4 bases at V and 5 bases at J; junction bases unmatched: 9. The CDR3 sequence: CASSPPRLAGLETQYF. The CDR3, as DNA: TGTGCCAGCAGCCCACCGCGACTAGCGGGATTGGAGACCCAGTACTTC.

Written as DNA, the CDR3 is TGCAGCGTTGTAAGCGCTAGCGGGAGGGACAATGAGCAGTTCTTC. It specifies CSVVSASGRDNEQFF. This rearrangement joins TRBV29-1 to TRBJ2-1; 12 nucleotides agree with TRBD2. Germline CDR1 is SQVTM and CDR2 is ANQGSEA. Trimming took 4 bases from V and 5 from J; bases not matched to a gene: 6. This CDR3 comprises 15 residues.

This clonotype was picked up a small number of times. V usage is TRBV30 and J usage is TRBJ2-1, with D hard to call. Germline loops: CDR1 GTSNPN, CDR2 SVGIG (reference sequence). The V and J ends lost 1 base and 4 bases respectively, with 20 bases between them. This CDR3 is built from 17 residues. This CDR3 is CAWSEFKQLPSYNEQFF. DNA for the CDR3: TGTGCCTGGAGTGAGTTCAAGCAACTTCCTTCGTACAATGAGCAGTTCTTC.

This clonotype was seen just once. This chain uses TRBV30 with TRBJ2-7; weak D call: TRBD2 (6 bases). This CDR3 region has 15 residues. The V gene lost 3 bases and the J gene lost 4 bases, with 19 bases spanning the gap. In germline, CDR1 is GTSNPN, CDR2 SVGIG (reference sequence). The CDR3 nucleotides are TGTGCCTGGAGGCCCGGCGTGGGCGCGGGGTACGAGCAGTACTTC. As protein: CAWRPGVGAGYEQYF.

This rearrangement joins TRBV25-1 to TRBJ1-1; D is unclear. This CDR3 is 13 amino acids long. CDR1 and CDR2 from the germline V gene are MGHDK and SYGVNS. V was trimmed by 7 bases and J by 6 bases, leaving 15 bases between them. In nucleotides, the CDR3 is TGTGCCAGCAAGGGCCCCCCGGCGGCTGAAGCTTTCTTT. Its translation is CASKGPPAAEAFF.

This chain joins TRBV19 and TRBJ2-2; TRBD1 matches at 9 bases. This CDR3 is 16 amino acids long. V was pared by 7 bases and J by 6 bases, with 12 bases of the junction left unmatched. Per the germline V gene, CDR1 is LNHDA and CDR2 is SQIVND (reference sequence). The CDR3 coding sequence is TGTGCCAGTACTCCCCCGGGACAGGGATTTTCCGGGGAGCTGTTTTTT. Translated, it gives CASTPPGQGFSGELFF. Using reference TRBV19 and TRBJ2-2 for the parts outside the CDR3, the full variable domain is DGGITQSPKYLFRKEGQNVTLSCEQNLNHDAMYWYRQDPGQGLRLIYYSQIVNDFQKGDIAEGYSVSREKKESFPLTVTSAQKNPTAFYLCASTPPGQGFSGELFFGEGSRLTVL.

The rearrangement joins TRBV5-1 to TRBJ2-5, with TRBD1 matching 7 bases. The CDR3 has 13 residues. Germline trimming cut 4 bases from V and 10 bases from J; bases unmatched to any gene: 10. Germline CDR1 SGHRS, CDR2 YFSETQ. The CDR3 here is CASSTGQPRGQYF. CDR3 coding DNA: TGCGCCAGCAGCACGGGACAGCCACGGGGCCAGTACTTC.

The chain carries TRBV20-1 and TRBJ2-5; 9 nucleotides match TRBD2. Germline CDR1 is DFQATT and CDR2 is SNEGSKA (reference sequence). This CDR3 is 18 amino acids long. The ends lost 3 bases at V and 4 bases at J; junction bases unmatched: 18. The CDR3 region has the DNA TGCAGTGCTAGTAATAGCGGGAGTTCTTTATTCGGATTAGAGACCCAGTACTTC. Protein sequence: CSASNSGSSLFGLETQYF.

The V gene is TRBV30, the J gene TRBJ1-1; D possibly corresponds to TRBD1 (5 bases). Germline V gene sequence: CDR1 GTSNPN, CDR2 SVGIG (reference sequence). This CDR3 comprises 11 residues. V was cut by 3 bases and J by 10 bases, with 12 bases left in between. CDR3 sequence (DNA): TGTGCCTGGAGACGACAGTCTGGAGCTTTCTTT. It codes for CAWRRQSGAFF.

This chain connects TRBV28 to TRBJ2-7; TRBD2 matches 14 bases. The V gene end was trimmed by 6 bases and the J gene end by 3 bases; junction bases not matched to a gene: 4. CDR3 length equals 15 residues. Germline assignment: CDR1 MDHEN and CDR2 SYDVKM. The CDR3 DNA follows: TGTGCCAGCAGACGACTAGCGGGAGGGATCTACGAGCAGTACTTC. It translates to CASRRLAGGIYEQYF.

This clonotype was counted once. The CDR3: CASSYSGRGTSYEQYF. DNA of the CDR3: TGTGCCAGCAGTTACTCTGGGCGGGGGACCTCCTACGAGCAGTACTTC. The V gene is TRBV6-5, the J gene TRBJ2-7; 7 nucleotides match TRBD2. This CDR3 has 16 residues. From germline, CDR1 is MNHEY and CDR2 SVGAGI. J was trimmed by 0 bases and V by 0 bases; bases with no gene match: 5.

This sequence joins TRBV6-6 and TRBJ1-5; 8 positions match TRBD1. This CDR3 is 14 amino acids long. Germline-derived CDR1 and CDR2 are MNHNY and SVGAGI (reference sequence). V lost 7 bases, J lost 7 bases, and 9 bases stayed unmatched. The DNA for the CDR3 is TGTGCCAGCAACAGGGGGGGCAATGGCCAGCCCCAGCATTTT. The encoded protein is CASNRGGNGQPQHF.

This chain links TRBV4-3 with TRBJ1-6; no definite D call. The CDR3 spans 13 residues. Trimming stripped 0 bases from V and 10 bases from J, with 7 bases between. CDR1 and CDR2 from the germline V gene are LGHNA and YSLEER. The CDR3 protein is CASSQDGESPLHF. CDR3 coding DNA: TGCGCCAGCAGCCAAGACGGCGAGTCACCCCTCCACTTT.

CDR3 DNA sequence: TGCAGCGTTGAATTTCCGGGAGGGCCCCCAGATACGCAGTATTTT. Translated: CSVEFPGGPPDTQYF. The gene calls are TRBV29-1 and TRBJ2-3; TRBD2 matches at 8 bases. The V segment lost 2 bases and the J segment 4 bases; nucleotides outside the gene matches: 8. The germline CDR1 and CDR2 sequences are SQVTM and ANQGSEA. This CDR3 contains 15 residues.

The sample holds one count of this clonotype. This rearrangement joins TRBV7-2 to TRBJ2-1, with D perhaps TRBD2 (6 bases). CDR1 SGHTA and CDR2 FQGNSA come from the germline V gene. V shed 5 bases and J shed 5 bases, with 10 bases lying between them. The CDR3 totals 13 residues. DNA of the CDR3: TGTGCCAGCAGCGCAGTAGCGGACAATGAGCAGTTCTTC. This encodes CASSAVADNEQFF.

V gene TRBV6-6 combines with J gene TRBJ2-7, with D perhaps being TRBD1 or TRBD2 (5 bases each). The CDR3 covers 14 residues. Trimming left V 7 bases short and J 2 bases short, with 15 bases between. Per germline, CDR1 MNHNY and CDR2 SVGAGI (reference sequence). The CDR3 reads CASTLPGQAYEQYF. CDR3 in DNA: TGTGCCAGCACCCTCCCGGGGCAGGCCTACGAGCAGTACTTC.

This sequence joins TRBV11-1 and TRBJ2-7, with D tentatively TRBD1 (6 bases). The CDR3 consists of 13 residues. Per germline, CDR1 SGHAT and CDR2 FQDESV (reference sequence). V was cut by 1 base and J by 3 bases, with 7 bases left in between. CDR3 bases: TGTGCCAGCAGCTTAGACAGGGACTACGAGCAGTACTTC. Protein product: CASSLDRDYEQYF.

This chain uses TRBV2 with TRBJ2-6; a possible D gene is TRBD2 (6 bases). Per germline, CDR1 SNHLY and CDR2 FYNNEI. The V and J ends lost 3 bases and 4 bases respectively, with 13 bases between them. This CDR3 has 16 residues. The CDR3 region has the DNA TGTGCCAGCAGTGATTTAGTGGGGAGGGGGGCCAACGTCCTGACTTTC. It specifies CASSDLVGRGANVLTF.